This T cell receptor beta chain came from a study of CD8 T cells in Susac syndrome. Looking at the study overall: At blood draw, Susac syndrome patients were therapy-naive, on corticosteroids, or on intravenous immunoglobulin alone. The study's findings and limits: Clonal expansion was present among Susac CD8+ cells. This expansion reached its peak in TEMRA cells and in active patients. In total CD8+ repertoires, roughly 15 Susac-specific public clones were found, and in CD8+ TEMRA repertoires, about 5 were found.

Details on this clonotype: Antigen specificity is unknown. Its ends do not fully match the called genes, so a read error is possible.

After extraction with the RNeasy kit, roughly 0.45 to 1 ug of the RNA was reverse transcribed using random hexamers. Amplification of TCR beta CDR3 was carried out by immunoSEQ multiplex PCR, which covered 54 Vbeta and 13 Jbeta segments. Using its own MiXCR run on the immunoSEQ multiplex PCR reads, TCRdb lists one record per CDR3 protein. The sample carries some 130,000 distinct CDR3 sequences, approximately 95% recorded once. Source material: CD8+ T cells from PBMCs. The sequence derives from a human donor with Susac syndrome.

CDR3 DNA: TGTGCCAGCAGGCCGGAACCGGGACTAGCGGACACAAATACGCAGTATTTT. Translation gives CASRPEPGLADTNTQYF. The rearrangement links TRBV7-9 to TRBJ2-3; TRBD2 aligns across 11 bases. The CDR3 totals 17 residues. The germline CDR1 and CDR2 sequences are SEHNR and FQNEAQ (reference sequence).